Described below is a single TCR beta chain sequence and its context. Looked up from germline, CDR1 is SGDLS and CDR2 is YYNGEE. V was shortened by 4 bases and J by 3 bases, with 13 bases between the two germline ends. The CDR3 totals 15 residues. The sample comes from a study of blood T cell repertoires in COVID-19. As for the study in general: The United States, Italy and Spain were the sources of the acute and convalescent COVID-19 samples. PBMCs, B-cell-depleted T cells, or T cells provided the cDNA or gDNA that made up the material.

As originally analysed: Using reference gene primer amplification, nucleated cell counts were estimated. The protocol was immunoSEQ multiplex PCR, while the TCRdb copy is restricted to in-frame clones and leaves out a portion. V, J and clone size reflect that table, while D and trimming were determined from the DNA. Here the sample spans 240,000 or so clones, about 80% being singletons. The receptor was derived from a woman aged 80 or older with acute or convalescent COVID-19. The J gene is TRBJ2-2, the V gene TRBV9; D is possibly TRBD1 (6 bases). Specimen: peripheral blood. The CDR3 nucleotides are TGTGCCAGCAGCACCAGGACAGCGGACACCGGGGAGCTGTTTTTT. It codes for CASSTRTADTGELFF.